This T cell receptor beta chain comes out of a study of blood T cell repertoires in COVID-19 (dated by TCRdb to about 2020). Turning to the overall study: Collaborator samples came from the United States, Italy and Spain and covered acute and convalescent phases of COVID-19. The material from the prospective study consisted of cDNA or gDNA derived from T cells, B-cell-depleted T cells, or PBMCs. Samples came from the ongoing ImmuneRACE study (first 160 participants) plus 1,254 subjects from 6 global collaborators. The repertoires were made available in a free public database intended to serve as a resource for research on the immune response to SARS-CoV-2. A de-identified subject ID, COVID-19 status, age in years and sex were almost always included in the sample metadata. Subjects who had been exposed to COVID-19, were actively infected with it, or had recovered from it provided the deeply sampled blood TCRbeta repertoires that made up the dataset. Where HLA class I and class II types were available, the types were taken from metadata supplied by the sample provider, not from assay-based typing. Broader findings and caveats from the paper: The quantity of clinical and demographic metadata differed by source and by participant and was supplied without curation.

Worth noting for this clone: No cognate antigen has been identified for it. Per-base qualities were not stored, and no clone one base away is much larger.

Each collaborating institution followed its own protocols to collect whole blood in K2EDTA tubes. For TCRbeta analysis, collaborator samples were shipped as frozen whole blood, as isolated PBMCs, or as DNA extracted from either sample type. TCRbeta CDR3 regions were amplified from genomic DNA using the immunoSEQ Assay, a bias-controlled multiplex PCR. As for how the authors treated the data: The number of nucleated cells in each sample was estimated from the amplification of reference gene primers within the assay. Sequence reads were collapsed and filtered to measure the absolute abundance of every unique TCRbeta CDR3 rearrangement. For each sample, productive Simpson clonality was calculated as the square root of Simpson's diversity index over productive rearrangements. TCRdb's version of the immuneACCESS table is confined to in-frame rearrangements and falls short of the full clone set. An unresolved V gene accounts for under half of the shortfall where checked; the remainder is of unknown origin. Clonal size and the V and J genes are those of that table, whereas D and trimming came from the DNA. This sample lists 75,000 to 95,000 clones; around 85% were detected once. The ten largest clones capture more than 4.5% of the sample.

Including the terminal cysteine and phenylalanine, the CDR3 comprises 13 residues. The only DNA kept is the CDR3, 39 bases in frame from the first base. The V end gives up 4 bases and the J end 2 bases, leaving 1 base in the junction not matched to a gene. The germline V gene supplies CDR1 MNHEY and CDR2 SVGEGT. Recombination joined TRBV6-2 or TRBV6-3 with TRBJ2-7, and 8 junctional nucleotides match TRBD1. The TCR sequence derives from a man aged 55 to 70 with acute or convalescent COVID-19. Material: peripheral blood. The CDR3 is CASSWDRTYEQYF. The nucleotide sequence is given as TGTGCCAGCAGTTGGGACAGGACCTACGAGCAGTACTTC.